This entry lists 24 T cell receptor beta chains sequenced from one sample in a study of T-cell memory formation after mild COVID-19. TCRdb called the 5' RACE reads again in MiXCR, with one record for every CDR3 protein. The top ten hold 7% to 9% of the sample, which has about 600,000 distinct CDR3 sequences, about 20% seen once. Sequences were obtained from PBMCs or a T cell subset sorted from them (not recorded which). The receptors were gathered from an adult woman who had mild COVID-19 (a few samples of this study predate the infection). Cell type and time point are not known.

This clonotype was observed a handful of times. The chain uses TRBV5-1 and TRBJ1-1; D is unresolved. Germline values: CDR1 SGHRS, CDR2 YFSETQ. The ends were cut back, 4 bases at V and 1 base at J, with 11 bases in the middle. The CDR3 contains 14 residues. The CDR3 reads CASSMTSQNTEAFF. The CDR3 DNA sequence: TGCGCCAGCAGCATGACCAGCCAGAACACTGAAGCTTTCTTT.

There are a few counts of this clonotype. This sequence joins TRBV12-3 or TRBV12-4 and TRBJ2-1; 8 bases line up with TRBD1. The trim removed 6 bases at V and 6 bases at J, leaving 13 bases unmatched. This CDR3 spans 16 amino acids. The CDR3 region has the DNA TGTGCCAGCAGCCTTACCCCGACAGGGGCTGGCAATGAGCAGTTCTTC. It translates to CASSLTPTGAGNEQFF.

This clonotype was detected a few times. The chain is built from TRBV20-1 and TRBJ2-7; TRBD1 or TRBD2 may be the D gene (5 bases each). The V and J ends lost 2 bases and 5 bases respectively, with 16 bases between them. This CDR3 region has 14 residues. From germline, CDR1 is DFQATT and CDR2 SNEGSKA (reference sequence). The CDR3 nucleotides read TGCAGTGCTAGACAAGGGACCCCCAGGAACGAGCAGTACTTC. Amino acid sequence: CSARQGTPRNEQYF.

This clonotype was recorded at least ten times. CDR3 amino acids: CASSQDEQLQETQYF. As DNA, the CDR3 is TGTGCCAGCAGCCAAGATGAACAGCTACAAGAGACCCAGTACTTC. The chain couples TRBV3-1 to TRBJ2-5; D gene unclear. The CDR3 is made up of 15 amino acids. Germline CDR1 is LGHDT and CDR2 is YNNKEL (reference sequence). Trimming stripped 0 bases from V and 2 bases from J, with 10 bases between.

The chain joins TRBV21-1 to TRBJ2-6; the DNA was not compared with TRBD1, the D call given in the table. TRBV21-1 is assigned pseudogene status. The CDR3 has 21 amino acids. The CDR3: CASSKALRRQGSNSGANVLTF. The DNA for the CDR3 is TGTGCCAGCAGCAAAGCGCTCCGGAGACAGGGGTCTAACTCTGGGGCCAACGTCCTGACTTTC.

This clonotype occurred a few times. V usage is TRBV6-2 or TRBV6-3 and J usage is TRBJ1-5; D is possibly TRBD1 (5 bases). Trimming removed 7 bases at V and 7 bases at J, with 20 bases between. The CDR3 spans 15 residues. CDR1 is MNHEY, CDR2 SVGEGT, per germline. The CDR3 coding sequence is TGTGCCAGCACCCCGGCGGGGCCAGCCACGCAGCCCCAGCATTTT. Its protein is CASTPAGPATQPQHF.

This chain uses TRBV27 with TRBJ2-7; D is possibly TRBD1 (6 bases). There are 14 residues in the CDR3. Trimming cost V 3 bases and J 5 bases, with 14 bases left between them. Germline V gene sequence: CDR1 MNHEY, CDR2 SMNVEV (reference sequence). CDR3 amino acids: CASSFLGTGHEQYF. Written as DNA, the CDR3 is TGTGCCAGCAGTTTTCTCGGTACAGGGCACGAGCAGTACTTC.

The V gene is TRBV6-2 or TRBV6-3, the J gene TRBJ1-4; 9 bases are a match to TRBD1. Losses at the gene ends were 5 bases for V and 7 bases for J; bases not matched to a gene: 5. CDR3 length: 14 amino acids. Germline CDR1 reads MNHEY; CDR2 reads SVGEGT. CDR3 protein: CASSQQGAGEKLFF. As DNA, the CDR3 is TGTGCCAGCAGTCAACAGGGGGCGGGTGAAAAACTGTTTTTT.

There are many counts of this clonotype. The chain employs TRBV11-2 and TRBJ1-6, with D hard to call. Trimming took off 3 bases at V and 4 bases at J, with 10 bases between the two ends. There are 15 residues in the CDR3. From germline, CDR1 is SGHAT and CDR2 FQNNGV. The CDR3 DNA sequence: TGTGCCAGCAGCTTCTGGACGGATTATAATTCACCCCTCCACTTT. Translated, it gives CASSFWTDYNSPLHF.

The V gene is TRBV24-1, the J gene TRBJ1-1; D not resolved. The CDR3 has 12 amino acids. Germline-derived CDR1 and CDR2 are KGHDR and SFDVKD. V was cut by 2 bases and J by 5 bases, with 5 bases left in between. The CDR3 DNA reads TGTGCCACCAGTGATTATGGGACTGAAGCTTTCTTT. Its protein product is CATSDYGTEAFF.

This clonotype was found a few times. The chain uses TRBV13 and TRBJ2-6; the D call may be TRBD1 or TRBD2 (5 bases each). Trimming took 5 bases from V and 0 from J, leaving 17 bases between them. The CDR3 covers 18 residues. Looked up from germline, CDR1 is PRHDT and CDR2 is FYEKMQ (reference sequence). CDR3 sequence: CASSRREGSLSGANVLTF. The DNA of the CDR3 is TGTGCCAGCAGCCGACGAGAGGGGTCCCTCTCTGGGGCCAACGTCCTGACTTTC.

The V gene is TRBV4-1, the J gene TRBJ2-7; a possible D gene is TRBD2 (6 bases). Trimming removed 1 base at V and 0 bases at J, with 13 bases between. CDR1 is MGHRA and CDR2 is YSYEKL in the germline V gene. The CDR3 is made up of 16 amino acids. CDR3 residues: CASSQAIADSSYEQYF. The CDR3 DNA reads TGCGCCAGCAGCCAAGCTATAGCGGATAGCTCCTACGAGCAGTACTTC.

The V gene is TRBV6-2 or TRBV6-3, the J gene TRBJ1-5; no definite D call. The germline V gene has CDR1 MNHEY and CDR2 SVGEGT. The CDR3 covers 16 residues. The ends were cut back, 0 bases at V and 5 bases at J, with 14 bases in the middle. The CDR3 DNA reads TGTGCCAGCAGTTACTCGAAGGAGTGGTTGGATCAGCCCCAGCATTTT. It specifies CASSYSKEWLDQPQHF.

This clonotype has just a few counts. The rearrangement joins TRBV6-5 to TRBJ2-1, with 13 positions matching TRBD2. The CDR3 has 14 amino acids. CDR1 MNHEY and CDR2 SVGAGI come from the germline V gene. V was clipped by 7 bases and J by 7 bases; unmatched bases: 4. In DNA, the CDR3 is TGTGCCAGCACTTCGACTAGCGGGAGGAATGAGCAGTTCTTC. Protein product: CASTSTSGRNEQFF.

In this sample, this clonotype turned up many times. J is TRBJ1-1 and V is TRBV24-1; D uncertain. V dropped 4 bases and J dropped 8 bases, with 10 bases sitting between them. The CDR3 consists of 12 residues. CDR1 is KGHDR and CDR2 is SFDVKD in the germline V gene. CDR3 coding DNA: TGTGCCACCAGTGACCACACCGGGGAAGCTTTCTTT. It is translated as CATSDHTGEAFF.

Ten or more counts support this clonotype. The CDR3 DNA sequence: TGTGCCAGCCGCTCTGGCGGGAGGGCCGGGACCCAGTACTTC. Translated: CASRSGGRAGTQYF. J is TRBJ2-5 and V is TRBV12-3 or TRBV12-4; 9 bases match TRBD2. The CDR3 runs 14 residues. Germline trimming cut 8 bases from V and 7 bases from J; bases unmatched to any gene: 11.

There are a few counts of this clonotype. This chain uses TRBV6-5 with TRBJ2-5, with 8 bases lining up with TRBD1. Germline CDR1 MNHEY, CDR2 SVGAGI. The length of the CDR3 is 14 residues. V was clipped by 9 bases and J by 5 bases; unmatched bases: 11. The CDR3 is CASGVQGAVETQYF. The CDR3, as DNA: TGTGCCAGTGGGGTTCAGGGGGCGGTGGAGACCCAGTACTTC.

The chain combines TRBV10-3 with TRBJ2-6; D is possibly TRBD2 (6 bases). Germline V CDR1 and CDR2: ENHRY, SYGVKD. The V and J ends lost 3 bases and 1 base respectively, with 10 bases between them. This CDR3 comprises 16 residues. CDR3 residues: CAISDSGGSGANVLTF. CDR3 bases: TGTGCCATCAGTGATTCCGGGGGTTCTGGGGCCAACGTCCTGACTTTC.

This clonotype was counted only a few times. The chain links TRBV12-3 or TRBV12-4 to TRBJ2-3, with 7 bases matching TRBD2. Trimming at V came to 5 bases and at J to 2 bases, leaving 4 bases not matched to a gene. CDR3 size: 14 residues. The CDR3 nucleotides are TGTGCCAGCAGTCGGGGGGATCCCACAGATACGCAGTATTTT. Its protein product is CASSRGDPTDTQYF.

Here the CDR3 reads CSALPGQGWTGELFF. The CDR3 DNA reads as TGCAGTGCCCTCCCGGGACAGGGATGGACCGGGGAGCTGTTTTTT. The chain links TRBV20-1 to TRBJ2-2; TRBD1 agrees at 9 bases. The J segment lost 5 bases and the V segment lost 6 bases, leaving 10 bases of the junction unmatched. Germline assignment: CDR1 DFQATT and CDR2 SNEGSKA (reference sequence). CDR3 length equals 15 residues.

J is TRBJ1-1 and V is TRBV12-3 or TRBV12-4; unclear D gene. This CDR3 spans 12 amino acids. The germline V and J ends were trimmed by 7 bases and 6 bases, with 12 bases remaining between them. CDR3 in amino acids: CASTIGKPEAFF. The CDR3 nucleotides are TGTGCCAGCACCATCGGGAAGCCTGAAGCTTTCTTT.

This clonotype appeared a few times. The V and J genes are TRBV7-9 and TRBJ1-1; the D is unclear. The CDR3 runs 12 residues. The germline V and J ends were trimmed by 6 bases and 7 bases, with 12 bases remaining between them. Per the germline V gene, CDR1 is SEHNR and CDR2 is FQNEAQ (reference sequence). CDR3 in amino acids: CASSFAGGEAFF. DNA of the CDR3: TGTGCCAGCAGTTTCGCGGGAGGTGAAGCTTTCTTT.

This clonotype was recorded at least ten times. This sequence joins TRBV7-2 and TRBJ2-7; 13 nucleotides match TRBD2. Looked up from germline, CDR1 is SGHTA and CDR2 is FQGNSA. CDR3 size: 17 residues. V dropped 5 bases and J dropped 0; count of bases not matched to a gene: 7. Written as DNA, the CDR3 is TGTGCCAGCAGCCTAGGGACTAGCGGGGTTAGCTCCTACGAGCAGTACTTC. Its translation is CASSLGTSGVSSYEQYF.

The sample holds a few counts of this clonotype. The J gene is TRBJ2-7, the V gene TRBV24-1, with TRBD2 matching 7 bases. The germline gives CDR1 KGHDR, CDR2 SFDVKD. V lost 3 bases and J lost 1; bases outside the gene matches: 5. The CDR3 length is 15 residues. The CDR3 DNA is TGTGCCACCAGTGATAGCGGCGGGAGATCCTACGAGCAGTACTTC. Translating gives CATSDSGGRSYEQYF.